Reported below is one TCR beta chain. These data are taken from a study of blood T cell repertoires in COVID-19. Germline CDR1 and CDR2: SGHNT and YENEEA. Trimming shortened V by 5 bases and J by 5 bases, and 6 bases separated the two germline ends. The CDR3 totals 12 residues. Profiling relied on immunoSEQ multiplex PCR, and the TCRdb table lists in-frame clones only, not all of them. The top ten hold 1% to 1.4% of the sample, which has about 190,000 clones, approximately 86% seen once. The V gene is TRBV11-3, the J gene TRBJ2-2; D not certain. The TCR comes from a man aged 25 to 40 with acute or convalescent COVID-19. What was sequenced was peripheral blood. Here the CDR3 reads CASSLPTGELFF. CDR3 coding DNA: TGTGCCAGCAGCCTTCCGACCGGGGAGCTGTTTTTT.